This TCR beta chain originates from a study of T cell repertoires in cytomegalovirus infection. Whole-study context: CMV infection plus the matching HLA type was flagged by public TCR beta signatures. Study observations and caveats: Adding up the frequency of public TCR beta families identified people who carried CMV plus the relevant HLA. Ex vivo responses were dominated by HLA-C-restricted CMV-specific TCR beta clonotypes.

This clonotype occurred many times. Its antigen is not known. CDR3 length: 13 amino acids. Germline assignment: CDR1 SGHTA and CDR2 FQGNSA. V gave up 3 bases and J gave up 2 bases, with 4 bases separating them. TCRdb recomputed calls from the reads with MiXCR, one row per CDR3 protein. The sample carries more than 650,000 distinct CDR3 sequences, 35% recorded once. This chain connects TRBV7-2 to TRBJ2-2; D gene unclear. The sequence derives from a human donor in good health (CMV status not recorded). Some clones in this sample may be carry-over from other donors' samples. Material: PBMCs. CDR3 bases: TGTGCCAGCAGCTTTCCCAACACCGGGGAGCTGTTTTTT. It specifies CASSFPNTGELFF. The variable domain in full, completed from reference TRBV7-2 and TRBJ2-2, reads GAGVSQSPSNKVTEKGKDVELRCDPISGHTALYWYRQSLGQGLEFLIYFQGNSAPDKSGLPSDRFSAERTGGSVSTLTIQRTQQEDSAVYLCASSFPNTGELFFGEGSRLTVL.